These 4 T cell receptor beta chains originate from one sample sequenced in a study of shared clonotypes between healthy human individuals. Sequencing used immunoSEQ multiplex PCR; TCRdb keeps in-frame clones, though not all of them. The data contain over 850,000 clones, about four fifths of them seen just once; the ten biggest clones take up around 0.47%. The sequenced material came from memory CD4+ T cells from PBMCs. Stated subset: CD45RA-negative fraction. The receptors stem from a man younger than 35 in good health. Some clones in this sample may be carry-over from other donors' samples.

Regarding this clone: Additional DNA sequences in this sample encode the identical CDR3. CDR3 residues: CASSAEGYGYTF. CDR3 DNA: TGTGCCAGCAGTGCCGAGGGGTATGGCTACACCTTC. The J gene is TRBJ1-2, the V gene TRBV6-4; maybe TRBD1 (5 bases). Germline CDR1 reads MRHNA; CDR2 reads SNTAGT. The CDR3 contains 12 residues. Trimming removed 4 bases at V and 5 bases at J, with 8 bases between.

The chain carries TRBV28 and TRBJ2-1, with a possible D match to TRBD2 (5 bases). The CDR3 spans 14 residues. CDR1 MDHEN and CDR2 SYDVKM come from the germline V gene. Deletions cut 7 bases from V and 7 bases from J, with 17 bases between. The CDR3: CASNPRGVRNEQFF. Here the CDR3 DNA reads TGTGCCAGCAACCCTCGGGGAGTTCGTAATGAGCAGTTCTTC.

The J gene is TRBJ1-1, the V gene TRBV5-4, with D perhaps matching TRBD1 (5 bases). The CDR3 sequence is 16 residues long. Germline loops: CDR1 SGHNT, CDR2 YYREEE (reference sequence). Trimming removed 2 bases at V and 1 base at J, with 15 bases between. The CDR3: CASSFFLRQGNTEAFF. CDR3 nucleotide sequence: TGTGCCAGCAGCTTTTTTTTGAGGCAGGGGAACACTGAAGCTTTCTTT.

V and J are TRBV6-6 and TRBJ1-2; D perhaps matches TRBD1 (6 bases). Looked up from germline, CDR1 is MNHNY and CDR2 is SVGAGI (reference sequence). The V end was cut by 5 bases, the J end by 7 bases, with 11 bases between. CDR3 length equals 12 residues. CDR3 in DNA: TGTGCCAGCAGTCAGGACAGCTTTGGCTACACCTTC. Protein product: CASSQDSFGYTF.